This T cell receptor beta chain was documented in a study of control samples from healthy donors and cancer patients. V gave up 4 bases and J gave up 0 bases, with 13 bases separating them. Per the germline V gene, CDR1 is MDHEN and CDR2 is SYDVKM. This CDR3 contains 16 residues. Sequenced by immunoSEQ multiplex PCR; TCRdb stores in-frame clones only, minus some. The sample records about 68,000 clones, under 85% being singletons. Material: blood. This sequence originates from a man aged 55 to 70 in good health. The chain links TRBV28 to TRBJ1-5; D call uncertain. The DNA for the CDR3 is TGTGCCAGCAGTTATGCATCTAGGCTTAGCAATCAGCCCCAGCATTTT. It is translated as CASSYASRLSNQPQHF.